A selection of T cell receptor beta chains follows, all from one sample in a study of T cells after yellow fever vaccination. One entry per CDR3 protein, called by TCRdb with MiXCR from the 5' RACE reads. This table holds hundreds of thousands of distinct CDR3 sequences, approximately 15% found once. The input for sequencing was PBMCs, taken on the day of the yellow fever booster vaccination. The receptors stem from a man in his thirties or forties who received the YFV17D yellow fever vaccine. CDR3s include the opening cysteine and the closing phenylalanine or tryptophan. D genes are given only for firm matches. Rows may omit the clone size; those that give it use once, few, many or a size class.

clone_size: -; d_call: -; v_call: TRBV5-1; j_call: TRBJ1-5; cdr3_nt: TGCGCCAGCAGCTTGGTTGGAGACAATCAGCCCCAGCATTTT; cdr3_aa: CASSLVGDNQPQHF
clone_size: -; d_call: -; v_call: TRBV11-2; j_call: TRBJ1-1; cdr3_nt: TGTGCCAGCAGCTTAGGGGTCCGAAACACTGAAGCTTTCTTT; cdr3_aa: CASSLGVRNTEAFF
clone_size: many; d_call: TRBD2; v_call: TRBV12-3/TRBV12-4; j_call: TRBJ2-1; cdr3_nt: TGTGCCAGCAGCCCCAAGGGGAGGGGCTCCTACAATGAGCAGTTCTTC; cdr3_aa: CASSPKGRGSYNEQFF
clone_size: few; d_call: -; v_call: TRBV5-1; j_call: TRBJ2-2; cdr3_nt: TGCGCCAGCAGCCCCCCGACTTCCGGGGAGCTGTTTTTT; cdr3_aa: CASSPPTSGELFF
clone_size: few; d_call: -; v_call: TRBV7-2; j_call: TRBJ2-1; cdr3_nt: TGTGCCAGCACCCGATTAGGAGCGCCTGACAATGAGCAGTTCTTC; cdr3_aa: CASTRLGAPDNEQFF
clone_size: few; d_call: -; v_call: TRBV12-3/TRBV12-4; j_call: TRBJ2-1; cdr3_nt: TGTGCCAGCAGTTTTTTTCAGGGGAACAATGAGCAGTTCTTC; cdr3_aa: CASSFFQGNNEQFF
clone_size: many; d_call: TRBD1; v_call: TRBV11-2; j_call: TRBJ2-1; cdr3_nt: TGTGCCAGCAGCTCTCCAGGGGACAGGGGTTCTTACTCCTACAATGAGCAGTTCTTC; cdr3_aa: CASSSPGDRGSYSYNEQFF
clone_size: few; d_call: -; v_call: TRBV20-1; j_call: TRBJ2-7; cdr3_nt: TGCAGCCTCAAGAATACAGGTACCTCCTACGAGCAGTACTTC; cdr3_aa: CSLKNTGTSYEQYF
clone_size: -; d_call: -; v_call: TRBV9; j_call: TRBJ2-3; cdr3_nt: TGTGCCAGCAGCGATGGGACCCTAGGCCCAGATACGCAGTATTTT; cdr3_aa: CASSDGTLGPDTQYF
clone_size: -; d_call: -; v_call: TRBV5-4; j_call: TRBJ2-1; cdr3_nt: TGTGCCAGCAGCTTTGGGCACCAACGGTCGGATGAGCAGTTCTTC; cdr3_aa: CASSFGHQRSDEQFF
clone_size: many; d_call: -; v_call: TRBV29-1; j_call: TRBJ2-5; cdr3_nt: TGCAGCGTTGGGACGGAGACCCAGTACTTC; cdr3_aa: CSVGTETQYF
clone_size: -; d_call: TRBD1; v_call: TRBV2; j_call: TRBJ2-7; cdr3_nt: TGTGCCAGCAGGTGGACAGGGGGCGCCTACGAGCAGTACTTC; cdr3_aa: CASRWTGGAYEQYF
clone_size: -; d_call: -; v_call: TRBV24-1; j_call: TRBJ1-2; cdr3_nt: TGTGCCACCAGTGATTCGGACAGCTATCGCTACACCTTC; cdr3_aa: CATSDSDSYRYTF
clone_size: few; d_call: -; v_call: TRBV9; j_call: TRBJ2-7; cdr3_nt: TGTGCCAGCAGCAAAGGGGGGGGGCCCCATACCTACGAGCAGTACTTC; cdr3_aa: CASSKGGGPHTYEQYF
clone_size: few; d_call: TRBD1; v_call: TRBV20-1; j_call: TRBJ2-1; cdr3_nt: TGCAGTGCTAGGGCCCGGGACAGGGGAGTAGGTGAGCAGTTCTTC; cdr3_aa: CSARARDRGVGEQFF
clone_size: -; d_call: TRBD2; v_call: TRBV20-1; j_call: TRBJ2-7; cdr3_nt: TGCAGTGCTAGAGCCGGGAGGGCCCTCGAGCAGTACTTC; cdr3_aa: CSARAGRALEQYF
clone_size: many; d_call: TRBD2; v_call: TRBV5-1; j_call: TRBJ2-1; cdr3_nt: TGCGCCAGCAGCTTGGCGTTAGCGGGAGGTAGCGATGAGCAGTTCTTC; cdr3_aa: CASSLALAGGSDEQFF
clone_size: -; d_call: TRBD1; v_call: TRBV19; j_call: TRBJ2-2; cdr3_nt: TGTGCCAGTATGGGCTGGGACAGGGTTGACACCGGGGAGCTGTTTTTT; cdr3_aa: CASMGWDRVDTGELFF
clone_size: few; d_call: TRBD2; v_call: TRBV10-3; j_call: TRBJ2-1; cdr3_nt: TGTGCCATCAATTCCGGGACTAGCGGAGCCTACAATGAGCAGTTCTTC; cdr3_aa: CAINSGTSGAYNEQFF
clone_size: -; d_call: -; v_call: TRBV10-3; j_call: TRBJ2-5; cdr3_nt: TGTGCCATCAGTGAAGGTCAGGGAGTGGCCCAGTACTTC; cdr3_aa: CAISEGQGVAQYF
clone_size: few; d_call: -; v_call: TRBV15; j_call: TRBJ2-5; cdr3_nt: TGTGCCACCAGCAGATCAAAGGCAGAGACCCAGTACTTC; cdr3_aa: CATSRSKAETQYF
clone_size: few; d_call: TRBD1; v_call: TRBV5-1; j_call: TRBJ2-3; cdr3_nt: TGCGCCAGCAGCTTATCTTGGACAGGGTTGGCAGATACGCAGTATTTT; cdr3_aa: CASSLSWTGLADTQYF
clone_size: few; d_call: -; v_call: TRBV5-1; j_call: TRBJ2-2; cdr3_nt: TGCGCCAGCACGCGATTTGGCACCGGGACGGCCAACACCGGGGAGCTGTTTTTT; cdr3_aa: CASTRFGTGTANTGELFF
clone_size: -; d_call: -; v_call: TRBV6-5; j_call: TRBJ1-1; cdr3_nt: TGTGCCAGCAGTTACGGTCCAGGACCGGGCACTGAAGCTTTCTTT; cdr3_aa: CASSYGPGPGTEAFF
clone_size: few; d_call: -; v_call: TRBV5-6; j_call: TRBJ2-3; cdr3_nt: TGTGCCAGCATCCCATTGACCGGGACAGATACGCAGTATTTT; cdr3_aa: CASIPLTGTDTQYF
clone_size: few; d_call: -; v_call: TRBV6-5; j_call: TRBJ1-2; cdr3_nt: TGTGCCAGCAGTTACACCGGGGGCGGAGGCTATGGCTACACCTTC; cdr3_aa: CASSYTGGGGYGYTF
clone_size: -; d_call: TRBD2; v_call: TRBV20-1; j_call: TRBJ2-7; cdr3_nt: TGCAGTGCTAGGCTAGCGGGCGGGAGGGAGCAGTACTTC; cdr3_aa: CSARLAGGREQYF
clone_size: -; d_call: TRBD1; v_call: TRBV27; j_call: TRBJ2-7; cdr3_nt: TGTGCCAGCAGACACCCGGGACAGGGATCCTACGAGCAGTACTTC; cdr3_aa: CASRHPGQGSYEQYF
clone_size: few; d_call: -; v_call: TRBV4-2; j_call: TRBJ2-4; cdr3_nt: TGTGCCAGCAGCCCTACACGTACCATAGAGCCGGCCAAAAACATTCAGTACTTC; cdr3_aa: CASSPTRTIEPAKNIQYF
clone_size: few; d_call: -; v_call: TRBV6-1; j_call: TRBJ2-1; cdr3_nt: TGTGCCAGCAGAGCGGACTCCTACAATGAGCAGTTCTTC; cdr3_aa: CASRADSYNEQFF
clone_size: -; d_call: TRBD2; v_call: TRBV20-1; j_call: TRBJ2-2; cdr3_nt: TGCAGCGCTAGGGTCGGGGGGAACGGGGAGCTGTTTTTT; cdr3_aa: CSARVGGNGELFF
clone_size: -; d_call: TRBD1; v_call: TRBV6-1; j_call: TRBJ2-5; cdr3_nt: TGTGCCACCGCCCCCCGGGACAGGGATGGAGAGACCCAGTACTTC; cdr3_aa: CATAPRDRDGETQYF
clone_size: -; d_call: -; v_call: TRBV7-9; j_call: TRBJ1-2; cdr3_nt: TGTGCCAGCAGCTTAAGTGGGGGGTCCTATGGCTACACCTTC; cdr3_aa: CASSLSGGSYGYTF
clone_size: -; d_call: -; v_call: TRBV5-4; j_call: TRBJ1-4; cdr3_nt: TGTGCCAGCAGCTTGGGAGGGACCGGAGAAAAACTGTTTTTT; cdr3_aa: CASSLGGTGEKLFF
clone_size: few; d_call: -; v_call: TRBV20-1; j_call: TRBJ2-3; cdr3_nt: TGCAGTGCCTTCGGAGGAGATACGCAGTATTTT; cdr3_aa: CSAFGGDTQYF
clone_size: few; d_call: -; v_call: TRBV9; j_call: TRBJ1-1; cdr3_nt: TGTGCCAGCAGCTCCGGGCCAGAGACTATGATGAACACTGAAGCTTTCTTT; cdr3_aa: CASSSGPETMMNTEAFF
clone_size: -; d_call: TRBD2; v_call: TRBV7-2; j_call: TRBJ2-1; cdr3_nt: TGTGCCAGCAGCCGCGGGGGGAGTAGCGGGACTCTGAATGAGCAGTTCTTC; cdr3_aa: CASSRGGSSGTLNEQFF
clone_size: -; d_call: TRBD2; v_call: TRBV3-1; j_call: TRBJ2-2; cdr3_nt: TGTGCCAGCAAAAAGGGAGGGGCCGGGGAGCTGTTTTTT; cdr3_aa: CASKKGGAGELFF
clone_size: -; d_call: -; v_call: TRBV19; j_call: TRBJ1-1; cdr3_nt: TGTGCCAGTAGACAGGCTAGTGAAGCTTTCTTT; cdr3_aa: CASRQASEAFF
clone_size: -; d_call: TRBD2; v_call: TRBV19; j_call: TRBJ2-2; cdr3_nt: TGTGCCAGTAGTAACCGAACTAGCGGGAGCACTACCGGGGAGCTGTTTTTT; cdr3_aa: CASSNRTSGSTTGELFF
clone_size: -; d_call: TRBD1; v_call: TRBV30; j_call: TRBJ2-2; cdr3_nt: TGTGCCTGGAGGGGGACAGCAGGGACCGGGGAGCTGTTTTTT; cdr3_aa: CAWRGTAGTGELFF
clone_size: few; d_call: -; v_call: TRBV28; j_call: TRBJ2-1; cdr3_nt: TGTGCCAGCAGTGTCACTTCGAAATCCTACAATGAGCAGTTCTTC; cdr3_aa: CASSVTSKSYNEQFF
clone_size: -; d_call: -; v_call: TRBV12-3/TRBV12-4; j_call: TRBJ2-2; cdr3_nt: TGTGCCAGCAGAGCCGGGAAAGTGGTTTTTGGGGAGCTGTTTTTT; cdr3_aa: CASRAGKVVFGELFF
clone_size: few; d_call: -; v_call: TRBV7-9; j_call: TRBJ2-3; cdr3_nt: TGTGCCAGCAGCCCTATCATGAAAAGCACAGATACGCAGTATTTT; cdr3_aa: CASSPIMKSTDTQYF
clone_size: few; d_call: -; v_call: TRBV7-9; j_call: TRBJ2-1; cdr3_nt: TGTGCCAGCACCCTCATAAGTGCTGGGGAGCAGTTCTTC; cdr3_aa: CASTLISAGEQFF